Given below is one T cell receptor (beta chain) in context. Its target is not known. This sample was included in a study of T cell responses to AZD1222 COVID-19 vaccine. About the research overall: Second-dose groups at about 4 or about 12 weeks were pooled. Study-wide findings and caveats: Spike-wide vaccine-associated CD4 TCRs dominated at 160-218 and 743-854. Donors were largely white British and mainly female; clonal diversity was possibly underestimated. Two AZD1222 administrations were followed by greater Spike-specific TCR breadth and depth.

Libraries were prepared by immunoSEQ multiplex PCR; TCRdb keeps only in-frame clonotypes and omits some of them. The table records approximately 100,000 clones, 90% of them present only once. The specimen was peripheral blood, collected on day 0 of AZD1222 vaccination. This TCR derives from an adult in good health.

In DNA form, the CDR3 reads TGTGCCAGTAGTAACTGGGCCGAAGACTATGGCTACACCTTC. It is translated as CASSNWAEDYGYTF. The rearrangement links TRBV19 to TRBJ1-2; the D is unclear. Trimming took 4 bases from V and 3 from J, leaving 12 bases between them. This CDR3 has 14 residues. Germline CDR1 LNHDA, CDR2 SQIVND (reference sequence).